This is a list of T cell receptor beta chains from one sample in a study of cytomegalovirus exposure and HLA in healthy donors. Libraries were prepared by immunoSEQ multiplex PCR; TCRdb keeps only in-frame clonotypes and omits some of them. This table has 85,000 to 100,000 clones, under 65% appearing once. Specimen: PBMCs. The receptors derive from a man aged 60 to 75 in good health and CMV-seronegative. The CDR3 runs from the conserved cysteine through the conserved F or W. A D gene is named only where the DNA matches it firmly. Only some rows state a clone size, as once, few, many or a class for expanded clones.

J: TRBJ2-7
D: TRBD2
V: TRBV6-5
size: .
CDR3: CASSYTASGRYEQYF
DNA: TGTGCCAGCAGTTACACGGCTAGCGGACGGTACGAGCAGTACTTC

J: TRBJ2-7
D: TRBD2
V: TRBV6-4
size: .
CDR3: CASSVLAGDFREQYF
DNA: TGTGCCAGCAGTGTGCTAGCGGGGGACTTTCGCGAGCAGTACTTC

J: TRBJ2-7
D: .
V: TRBV5-1
size: .
CDR3: CASSGQGTYEQYF
DNA: TGCGCCAGCAGCGGTCAGGGAACCTACGAGCAGTACTTC

J: TRBJ1-1
D: .
V: TRBV18
size: .
CDR3: CASSPGGTRPNNTEAFF
DNA: TGTGCCAGCTCACCGGGGGGGACTCGTCCTAACAACACTGAAGCTTTCTTT

J: TRBJ2-5
D: .
V: TRBV5-6
size: .
CDR3: CASSVREETQYF
DNA: TGTGCCAGCAGCGTGAGGGAAGAGACCCAGTACTTC

J: TRBJ1-2
D: .
V: TRBV18
size: .
CDR3: CASSPRQTDWDGYTF
DNA: TGTGCCAGCTCACCCCGTCAGACCGACTGGGATGGCTACACCTTC

J: TRBJ2-7
D: .
V: TRBV29-1
size: few
CDR3: CSVGLGGRRWQYF
DNA: TGCAGCGTTGGTTTAGGGGGTCGCCGGTGGCAGTACTTC

J: TRBJ1-1
D: .
V: TRBV19
size: .
CDR3: CASSSRQEAFF
DNA: TGTGCCAGTAGCTCACGACAGGAAGCTTTCTTT

J: TRBJ1-5
D: .
V: TRBV18
size: few
CDR3: CASSPSRQEAQHF
DNA: TGTGCCAGCTCACCATCGAGGCAGGAGGCCCAGCATTTT

J: TRBJ1-1
D: .
V: TRBV9
size: .
CDR3: CASGGRDLTLEAFF
DNA: TGTGCCAGCGGGGGTAGGGACTTAACCCTTGAAGCTTTCTTT

J: TRBJ2-3
D: TRBD2
V: TRBV30
size: .
CDR3: CAHSGRAADTQYF
DNA: TGTGCCCATAGCGGGAGGGCCGCAGATACGCAGTATTTT

J: TRBJ1-5
D: .
V: TRBV5-6
size: .
CDR3: CASSLIGDSNQPQHF
DNA: TGTGCCAGCAGCTTGATCGGGGATAGCAATCAGCCCCAGCATTTT

J: TRBJ2-1
D: TRBD2
V: TRBV5-1
size: .
CDR3: CASSLDAGGSYNEQFF
DNA: TGCGCCAGCAGCTTGGATGCGGGAGGCTCCTACAATGAGCAGTTCTTC

J: TRBJ2-7
D: .
V: TRBV28
size: .
CDR3: CASAPLDSRYEQYF
DNA: TGTGCCAGCGCTCCCTTGGACAGTCGTTACGAGCAGTACTTC

J: TRBJ2-2
D: .
V: TRBV27
size: .
CDR3: CASSGTGIVIGELFF
DNA: TGTGCCAGCAGTGGTACAGGGATAGTAATCGGGGAGCTGTTTTTT

J: TRBJ2-7
D: .
V: TRBV29-1
size: .
CDR3: CSVNGQQYEQYF
DNA: TGCAGCGTGAACGGACAGCAGTACGAGCAGTACTTC

J: TRBJ2-7
D: .
V: TRBV7-2
size: .
CDR3: CASSPQGYHEQYF
DNA: TGTGCCAGCAGCCCACAGGGATACCACGAGCAGTACTTC

J: TRBJ1-2
D: TRBD1
V: TRBV28
size: .
CDR3: CASSPFGQGNYGYTF
DNA: TGTGCCAGCAGTCCCTTCGGACAGGGGAACTATGGCTACACCTTC

J: TRBJ2-7
D: TRBD1
V: TRBV28
size: .
CDR3: CASRAPGQGRQNYEQYF
DNA: TGTGCCAGCAGGGCTCCGGGACAGGGCAGACAAAACTACGAGCAGTACTTC

J: TRBJ1-1
D: .
V: TRBV5-1
size: .
CDR3: CASSLGIGAPNTEAFF
DNA: TGCGCCAGCAGCCTAGGAATAGGGGCGCCGAACACTGAAGCTTTCTTT

J: TRBJ2-2
D: TRBD2
V: TRBV30
size: .
CDR3: CAWSVLAGGSTGELFF
DNA: TGTGCCTGGAGTGTACTAGCGGGAGGAAGCACCGGGGAGCTGTTTTTT

J: TRBJ2-7
D: TRBD1
V: TRBV14
size: .
CDR3: CASSRQGVFYEQYF
DNA: TGTGCCAGCAGCCGACAGGGAGTGTTTTACGAGCAGTACTTC

J: TRBJ2-1
D: TRBD2
V: TRBV7-3
size: few
CDR3: CASSLSLAGGPYEQFF
DNA: TGTGCCAGCAGCTTAAGCCTAGCGGGAGGGCCCTATGAGCAGTTCTTC

J: TRBJ1-2
D: .
V: TRBV6-6
size: .
CDR3: CASSYLAGPEYGYTF
DNA: TGTGCCAGCAGCTACTTAGCGGGGCCGGAATATGGCTACACCTTC

J: TRBJ1-1
D: .
V: TRBV6-5
size: .
CDR3: CASSLGREDTEAFF
DNA: TGTGCCAGCAGTTTGGGCAGGGAGGACACTGAAGCTTTCTTT

J: TRBJ2-7
D: TRBD2
V: TRBV5-1
size: .
CDR3: CASSGTSGSRPNEQYF
DNA: TGCGCCAGCAGCGGTACTAGCGGGAGTCGGCCCAACGAGCAGTACTTC

J: TRBJ2-5
D: TRBD1
V: TRBV5-4
size: few
CDR3: CASSSTGQGETQYF
DNA: TGTGCCAGCAGCTCAACGGGACAGGGGGAGACCCAGTACTTC

J: TRBJ2-3
D: TRBD2
V: TRBV5-1
size: .
CDR3: CASSLGLLASGADTQYF
DNA: TGCGCCAGCAGCTTGGGTCTGTTGGCTAGCGGGGCAGATACGCAGTATTTT

J: TRBJ1-3
D: .
V: TRBV5-1
size: few
CDR3: CASSSRTAFSGNTIYF
DNA: TGCGCCAGCAGCTCGAGGACAGCATTCTCTGGAAACACCATATATTTT

J: TRBJ2-3
D: .
V: TRBV6-5
size: few
CDR3: CASRRTDTQYF
DNA: TGTGCCAGCAGACGGACAGATACGCAGTATTTT

J: TRBJ2-7
D: TRBD2
V: TRBV2
size: few
CDR3: CASRSGTILYEQYF
DNA: TGTGCCAGCAGATCCGGGACTATACTTTACGAGCAGTACTTC

J: TRBJ1-1
D: .
V: TRBV7-8
size: .
CDR3: CASSYIQGNTEAFF
DNA: TGTGCCAGCAGCTATATACAGGGGAACACTGAAGCTTTCTTT

J: TRBJ2-7
D: TRBD2
V: TRBV13
size: .
CDR3: CASSSTASGRSHEQYF
DNA: TGTGCCAGCAGCTCGACGGCTAGCGGGAGGTCCCACGAGCAGTACTTC

J: TRBJ2-5
D: .
V: TRBV5-8
size: .
CDR3: CASSFDFQETQYF
DNA: TGTGCCAGCAGCTTCGACTTCCAAGAGACCCAGTACTTC

J: TRBJ1-1
D: .
V: TRBV2
size: .
CDR3: CASSLTGDITGAFF
DNA: TGTGCCAGCAGCCTAACCGGGGACATTACGGGAGCTTTCTTT

J: TRBJ2-7
D: .
V: TRBV27
size: few
CDR3: CASSDRSTSYEQYF
DNA: TGTGCCAGCAGCGACAGGTCTACCTCCTACGAGCAGTACTTC